This TCR beta chain was documented in a study of T cell responses to AZD1222 COVID-19 vaccine. Study-wide results and caveats: Targets within unmutated variant regions were reportedly found for nearly half of spike-specific TCRs. Donors were mostly white British, more females; clonal diversity possibly underestimated.

Turning to this clone: No antigen is known for it.

Assay used: immunoSEQ multiplex PCR; TCRdb lists only in-frame clones, some missing. The table lists approximately 70,000 clones, 65% to 90% of them singletons. CDR3 length equals 18 residues. CDR1 and CDR2 (germline): KGHSH, LQKENI. V shed 6 bases and J 2 bases; nucleotides not matched to a gene: 13. This chain uses TRBV18 with TRBJ2-5; 12 bases map to TRBD2. Source: peripheral blood, taken on day 0 of AZD1222 vaccination. This TCR came from an adult in good health. The CDR3, as DNA: TGTGCCAGCTCGCATGTGCTAGCGGGGGGGGCCTTACAAGAGACCCAGTACTTC. This sequence encodes CASSHVLAGGALQETQYF.